Following are 27 T cell receptor beta chains from one sample sequenced in a study of blood T cell repertoires in COVID-19. Generated by immunoSEQ multiplex PCR, the TCRdb table keeps only in-frame clones and is missing some. Among almost 350,000 clones listed, roughly 89% were seen once. The sequenced material came from peripheral blood. The receptors were sampled from a woman in her fifties or sixties with COVID-19, enrolled during active disease.

The table lists this clone with a count of one. The V gene is TRBV5-4, the J gene TRBJ1-4; 8 nucleotides align to TRBD1. The junction had 14 bases not matched to a gene; V was cut back by 5 bases and J by 2 bases. CDR3 length equals 18 residues. Germline V lookup: CDR1 SGHNT, CDR2 YYREEE (reference sequence). The CDR3 loop reads CASSSGQGRGSTNEKLFF. CDR3 bases: TGTGCCAGCAGTTCCGGACAGGGTCGGGGTTCGACTAATGAAAAACTGTTTTTT.

The chain employs TRBV19 and TRBJ1-5; D uncertain. In germline, CDR1 is LNHDA, CDR2 SQIVND (reference sequence). V was pared by 4 bases and J by 8 bases, with 18 bases between. CDR3 length equals 15 residues. CDR3 in DNA: TGTGCCAGTAGTAATGGCGGATTAGACGGGGAGCCCCAGCATTTT. Amino acids: CASSNGGLDGEPQHF.

The gene calls are TRBV24-1 and TRBJ2-7; tentative D call: TRBD2 (5 bases). The CDR3 runs 14 residues. In germline, CDR1 is KGHDR, CDR2 SFDVKD. V was cut by 4 bases and J by 5 bases, with 14 bases left in between. Here the CDR3 reads CATSESNTRDEQYF. The CDR3 DNA sequence: TGTGCCACCAGTGAATCGAATACTAGGGACGAGCAGTACTTC.

The gene calls are TRBV24-1 and TRBJ2-4; D ambiguous. Trimming took off 3 bases at V and 2 bases at J, with 7 bases between the two ends. The CDR3 loop spans 14 amino acids. Per the germline V gene, CDR1 is KGHDR and CDR2 is SFDVKD. CDR3 region: CATSDGRTKNIQYF. CDR3 coding DNA: TGTGCCACCAGTGATGGCAGAACCAAAAACATTCAGTACTTC.

The rearrangement links TRBV5-1 to TRBJ1-1, with 7 nucleotides matching TRBD1. V lost 0 bases to trimming and J lost 7 bases; unmatched junction nucleotides: 6. The CDR3 consists of 14 residues. In germline, CDR1 is SGHRS, CDR2 YFSETQ. CDR3 amino acids: CASSLGQGPVEAFF. For the CDR3, the DNA is TGCGCCAGCAGCTTGGGACAGGGCCCCGTTGAAGCTTTCTTT.

The rearrangement uses TRBV7-2 and TRBJ1-2; 10 positions agree with TRBD1. The CDR3 covers 16 residues. Germline CDR1 reads SGHTA; CDR2 reads FQGNSA. V was clipped by 1 base and J by 3 bases; unmatched bases: 5. The CDR3 region has the DNA TGTGCCAGCAGCTTAGATACGGGACAGGGGTACTATGGCTACACCTTC. This gives the protein CASSLDTGQGYYGYTF.

The count of this clone is one. The chain is built from TRBV7-9 and TRBJ1-6; 9 bases are a match to TRBD1. CDR1 is SEHNR, CDR2 FQNEAQ, per germline (reference sequence). V shed 1 base, J shed 7 bases, and the junction held 5 bases outside the gene matches. This CDR3 is built from 16 residues. CDR3 amino acids: CASSLGQGGGNSPLHF. The CDR3 DNA reads as TGTGCCAGCAGCTTAGGACAGGGGGGTGGAAATTCACCCCTCCACTTT.

This chain links TRBV5-1 with TRBJ1-1, with D hard to call. The CDR3 has 16 amino acids. CDR1 and CDR2 from the germline V gene are SGHRS and YFSETQ. Trimming took off 3 bases at V and 5 bases at J, with 20 bases between the two ends. This chain's CDR3 is CASSSSMGVKGTEAFF. The CDR3 bases are TGCGCCAGCAGCTCGAGCATGGGAGTGAAGGGAACTGAAGCTTTCTTT.

This clone has a single count. The chain recombines TRBV19 with TRBJ1-5; tentatively, D is TRBD1 (5 bases). The germline V gene encodes CDR1 LNHDA and CDR2 SQIVND (reference sequence). The V gene lost 5 bases and the J gene lost 6 bases, with 17 bases spanning the gap. The CDR3 is 15 residues long. The CDR3 DNA follows: TGTGCCAGTAGTTTCCCTTGGGGGGTGGGTCAGCCCCAGCATTTT. Translating it yields CASSFPWGVGQPQHF.

The rearrangement joins TRBV19 to TRBJ1-2; a weak D match, TRBD1 (5 bases). Between the trimmed V and J ends, which lost 6 bases and 6 bases, there was a span of 26 bases. Germline CDR1 and CDR2: LNHDA and SQIVND (reference sequence). CDR3 size: 17 residues. CDR3 in amino acids: CASRYSPGRARLHGYTF. The CDR3 DNA reads as TGTGCCAGTAGATATTCCCCAGGCAGGGCCCGTCTGCATGGCTACACCTTC. The full variable domain, in which reference TRBV19 and TRBJ1-2 provide the parts outside the CDR3, is DGGITQSPKYLFRKEGQNVTLSCEQNLNHDAMYWYRQDPGQGLRLIYYSQIVNDFQKGDIAEGYSVSREKKESFPLTVTSAQKNPTAFYLCASRYSPGRARLHGYTFGSGTRLTVV.

The chain couples TRBV6-1 to TRBJ1-2; 7 bases line up with TRBD1. The length of the CDR3 is 16 residues. Unmatched junction bases numbered 8, after V lost 3 bases and J lost 1 base. Germline lookup yields CDR1 MNHNS and CDR2 SASEGT. In DNA form, the CDR3 reads TGTGCCAGCAGTGATAGCTCAGGGGGATTTAACTATGGCTACACCTTC. Its protein is CASSDSSGGFNYGYTF.

The gene calls are TRBV27 and TRBJ1-2, with 10 bases fitting TRBD1. V trimming: 5 bases; J trimming: 2 bases; junction bases outside the gene matches: 11. The CDR3 is made up of 17 amino acids. Germline V gene data show CDR1 as MNHEY and CDR2 as SMNVEV (reference sequence). The CDR3: CASSPSLGTGDNYGYTF. CDR3 sequence (DNA): TGTGCCAGCAGTCCTTCCCTCGGGACAGGGGACAACTATGGCTACACCTTC.

The chain links TRBV4-1 to TRBJ2-5; TRBD1 matches 7 bases. Germline assignment: CDR1 MGHRA and CDR2 YSYEKL. The CDR3 has 19 amino acids. V lost 0 bases and J lost 0; bases outside the gene matches: 13. The CDR3 loop reads CASSQDSVRGTGYQETQYF. DNA of the CDR3: TGCGCCAGCAGCCAAGATAGTGTCAGGGGGACGGGTTACCAAGAGACCCAGTACTTC.

The sample holds one count of this clone. The chain links TRBV5-1 to TRBJ2-1; 10 nucleotides agree with TRBD2. CDR3 length: 16 amino acids. CDR1 is SGHRS, CDR2 YFSETQ, per germline. After removal of 5 bases from V and 3 bases from J, the junction contained 8 bases not matched to a gene. The CDR3 loop reads CASSFQLAGYYNEQFF. In nucleotides, the CDR3 is TGCGCCAGCAGTTTCCAACTAGCGGGGTACTACAATGAGCAGTTCTTC.

The rearrangement links TRBV28 to TRBJ2-7; 10 bases align to TRBD2. This CDR3 contains 17 residues. V was clipped by 5 bases and J by 2 bases; unmatched bases: 12. Germline assignment: CDR1 MDHEN and CDR2 SYDVKM. CDR3 DNA: TGTGCCAGCAGTCCTCGCGGGAGCGGGGGGGCAACCTACGAGCAGTACTTC. Its protein product is CASSPRGSGGATYEQYF. Full variable domain (rest looked up from reference TRBV28 and TRBJ2-7): DVKVTQSSRYLVKRTGEKVFLECVQDMDHENMFWYRQDPGLGLRLIYFSYDVKMKEKGDIPEGYSVSREKKERFSLILESASTNQTSMYLCASSPRGSGGATYEQYFGPGTRLTVT.

The CDR3 DNA reads TGCGCCAGCAGCCAGACTAGCGGGGATACCTACGAGCAGTACTTC. This gives the protein CASSQTSGDTYEQYF. J is TRBJ2-7 and V is TRBV4-1; 11 bases are shared with TRBD2. CDR1 and CDR2 (germline): MGHRA, YSYEKL. The CDR3 is 15 amino acids. The junction had 3 bases not matched to a gene; V was cut back by 3 bases and J by 2 bases.

The V call is TRBV30, the J call TRBJ1-6, with 9 positions matching TRBD1. The germline CDR1 and CDR2 sequences are GTSNPN and SVGIG (reference sequence). The CDR3 is 15 residues long. Losses at the gene ends were 3 bases for V and 10 bases for J; bases not matched to a gene: 10. DNA of the CDR3: TGTGCCTGGAGAGTACCGGGACAGGGTAACTCACCCCTCCACTTT. Its protein is CAWRVPGQGNSPLHF. Full variable domain (outside the CDR3, taken from reference TRBV30 and TRBJ1-6): SQTIHQWPATLVQPVGSPLSLECTVEGTSNPNLYWYRQAAGRGLQLLFYSVGIGQISSEVPQNLSASRPQDRQFILSSKKLLLSDSGFYLCAWRVPGQGNSPLHFGNGTRLTVT.

The chain links TRBV10-3 to TRBJ1-5; 8 bases line up with TRBD1. The CDR3 length is 14 residues. Germline loops: CDR1 ENHRY, CDR2 SYGVKD. The J segment lost 6 bases and the V segment lost 9 bases, leaving 10 bases of the junction unmatched. This chain's CDR3 is CAISGQGGFQPQHF. Written as DNA, the CDR3 is TGTGCCATTTCTGGACAGGGTGGGTTTCAGCCCCAGCATTTT.

The chain links TRBV9 to TRBJ2-5, with 9 positions matching TRBD2. The CDR3 extends over 15 amino acids. V trimming: 0 bases; J trimming: 2 bases; junction bases outside the gene matches: 2. Looked up from germline, CDR1 is SGDLS and CDR2 is YYNGEE. CDR3 sequence: CASSVGLADQETQYF. The CDR3 DNA reads as TGTGCCAGCAGCGTAGGACTAGCGGATCAAGAGACCCAGTACTTC. The whole variable domain, filled in from reference TRBV9 and TRBJ2-5, reads DSGVTQTPKHLITATGQRVTLRCSPRSGDLSVYWYQQSLDQGLQFLIQYYNGEERAKGNILERFSAQQFPDLHSELNLSSLELGDSALYFCASSVGLADQETQYFGPGTRLLVL.

The chain carries TRBV7-8 and TRBJ2-5; 11 positions agree with TRBD2. Trimming cost V 3 bases and J 5 bases; bases outside gene matches: 8. CDR3 length: 16 residues. Germline CDR1 is SGHVS and CDR2 is FQNEAQ. The CDR3 bases are TGTGCCAGCAGCTTTTTTACTAGCGGGGGCGGTGAGACCCAGTACTTC. It encodes CASSFFTSGGGETQYF.

This chain uses TRBV15 with TRBJ1-2; D is unresolved. The germline V gene has CDR1 LNHNV and CDR2 YYDKDF (reference sequence). V was clipped by 8 bases and J by 5 bases, with 18 bases between them. The CDR3 is 14 amino acids. The CDR3 here is CATRERASAYGYTF. The CDR3 DNA reads as TGTGCCACCCGCGAGAGGGCGTCGGCTTATGGCTACACCTTC.

The chain recombines TRBV5-1 with TRBJ1-4; unclear D gene. The CDR3 sequence is 14 residues long. The germline gives CDR1 SGHRS, CDR2 YFSETQ. V lost 0 bases and J lost 6, with 9 bases in between. CDR3 loop: CASSLGGVYEKLFF. The DNA of the CDR3 is TGCGCCAGCAGCTTGGGCGGGGTTTATGAAAAACTGTTTTTT. Drawing the rest from reference TRBV5-1 and TRBJ1-4, the complete variable domain is KAGVTQTPRYLIKTRGQQVTLSCSPISGHRSVSWYQQTPGQGLQFLFEYFSETQRNKGNFPGRFSGRQFSNSRSEMNVSTLELGDSALYLCASSLGGVYEKLFFGSGTQLSVL.

This chain uses TRBV19 with TRBJ2-3; the match to TRBD1 covers 7 bases. CDR1 and CDR2 (germline): LNHDA, SQIVND (reference sequence). This CDR3 comprises 15 residues. The V segment lost 5 bases and the J segment 0 bases; nucleotides outside the gene matches: 5. The CDR3 coding sequence is TGTGCCAGTAGTTCCGGACAGGCTAGCACAGATACGCAGTATTTT. It translates to CASSSGQASTDTQYF.

The chain combines TRBV2 with TRBJ1-2, with 7 bases identical to TRBD1. Germline trimming cut 6 bases from V and 8 bases from J; bases unmatched to any gene: 15. The CDR3 runs 15 residues. Germline V gene data show CDR1 as SNHLY and CDR2 as FYNNEI. The CDR3 protein is CASRIGTATPGGYTF. The CDR3 DNA reads TGTGCCAGCAGAATAGGGACAGCTACTCCGGGAGGCTACACCTTC.

This chain uses TRBV3-1 (or the pseudogene TRBV3-2) with TRBJ2-6; D not certain. This CDR3 is built from 16 residues. Germline CDR1 reads LGHDT; CDR2 reads YNNKEL (reference sequence). V lost 0 bases to trimming and J lost 0 bases, with 6 bases between them. The CDR3 here is CASSQDRASGANVLTF. In DNA, the CDR3 is TGTGCCAGCAGCCAAGATCGAGCCTCTGGGGCCAACGTCCTGACTTTC.

V and J are TRBV5-4 and TRBJ2-7; 7 nucleotides match TRBD1. Germline-derived CDR1 and CDR2 are SGHNT and YYREEE (reference sequence). With 3 bases clipped from V and 3 bases from J, the junction kept 9 bases outside the gene matches. The CDR3 is made up of 15 amino acids. The CDR3 region has the DNA TGTGCCAGCAGCTCGGGACGGACAGGAAGCTACGAGCAGTACTTC. It translates to CASSSGRTGSYEQYF.

This clone was detected once. Other nucleotide sequences in the sample specify the same CDR3. V is TRBV5-1 and J is TRBJ2-1; TRBD2 agrees at 10 bases. V trimming: 4 bases; J trimming: 6 bases; junction bases outside the gene matches: 4. This CDR3 is 14 amino acids long. The germline V gene encodes CDR1 SGHRS and CDR2 YFSETQ. CDR3 residues: CASSRLAGANEQFF. DNA for the CDR3: TGCGCCAGCAGCCGGCTAGCGGGGGCCAATGAGCAGTTCTTC.